This passage covers 10 T cell receptor beta chains from one sample sequenced in a study of blood T cell repertoires in COVID-19. Measured with immunoSEQ multiplex PCR; TCRdb has only the in-frame clones, and not every one. The data show around 130,000 clones, roughly 82% seen once. Sequenced material: peripheral blood. The receptors here all came from a human donor in a cohort sampled during active COVID-19.

CDR3 sequence reads: CASSQVLVGTEAFF. The CDR3 bases are TGCGCCAGCAGCCAAGTCCTCGTCGGCACTGAAGCTTTCTTT. This chain links TRBV4-3 with TRBJ1-1; D unresolved. Germline values: CDR1 LGHNA, CDR2 YSLEER. This CDR3 contains 14 residues. Trimming removed 1 base at V and 4 bases at J, with 10 bases between.

The chain recombines TRBV9 with TRBJ1-5; D is perhaps TRBD1 (6 bases). The CDR3 contains 14 residues. Germline V gene sequence: CDR1 SGDLS, CDR2 YYNGEE. V lost 0 bases and J lost 4, with 8 bases in between. The CDR3 DNA sequence: TGTGCCAGCAGCGTAGACGGACAGAATCAGCCCCAGCATTTT. Its translation: CASSVDGQNQPQHF.

The chain is built from TRBV5-1 and TRBJ2-1; TRBD2 matches at 9 bases. Germline loops: CDR1 SGHRS, CDR2 YFSETQ. V gave up 4 bases and J gave up 3 bases; unmatched junction bases: 5. The CDR3 totals 15 residues. This chain's CDR3 is CASSPWTSDYNEQFF. The CDR3 bases are TGCGCCAGCAGCCCATGGACTAGCGACTACAATGAGCAGTTCTTC.

The chain employs TRBV14 and TRBJ1-1; the D gene is possibly TRBD1 (6 bases). Germline CDR1 and CDR2: SGHDN and FVKESK. Trimming shortened V by 7 bases and J by 6 bases, and 12 bases separated the two germline ends. The CDR3 spans 12 residues. The DNA for the CDR3 is TGTGCCAGCAACTTAGGGGGTGCTGAAGCTTTCTTT. This translates into CASNLGGAEAFF.

This clone was seen only once. The chain is built from TRBV28 and TRBJ1-2, with D perhaps TRBD1 (5 bases). Germline lookup yields CDR1 MDHEN and CDR2 SYDVKM. The CDR3 contains 16 residues. Trimming pared 3 bases from V and 2 bases from J, leaving 16 bases between. As DNA, the CDR3 is TGTGCCAGCAGTTTTGTGAACTTCGACAGAAACTATGGCTACACCTTC. Amino acid sequence: CASSFVNFDRNYGYTF.

The CDR3, as DNA: TGTGCCACGGCCGGGGGGGGGCAGGGTACAGATACGCAGTATTTT. This encodes CATAGGGQGTDTQYF. This chain joins TRBV2 and TRBJ2-3, with 8 bases aligning to TRBD2. The CDR3 runs 15 residues. The V gene end was trimmed by 10 bases and the J gene end by 3 bases; junction bases not matched to a gene: 12. Germline-derived CDR1 and CDR2 are SNHLY and FYNNEI.

This clone occurred once. CDR3 in amino acids: CASSLDRTLYGYTF. CDR3 DNA: TGTGCCAGCAGTTTGGACAGGACCCTCTATGGCTACACCTTC. The chain uses TRBV6-5 and TRBJ1-2; 7 bases are a match to TRBD1. CDR3 size: 14 residues. In germline, CDR1 is MNHEY, CDR2 SVGAGI. V shed 4 bases and J 4 bases; nucleotides not matched to a gene: 6.

DNA of the CDR3: TGTGCCAGCAGTGAGGAAGGACAGGGATCTGGAAACACCATATATTTT. Protein sequence: CASSEEGQGSGNTIYF. The V gene is TRBV6-1, the J gene TRBJ1-3; 8 bases line up with TRBD1. This CDR3 region has 16 residues. J gave up 1 base and V 3 bases, and 5 bases lay outside the gene matches. The germline gives CDR1 MNHNS, CDR2 SASEGT.

The rearrangement uses TRBV5-1 and TRBJ2-2, with 7 positions matching TRBD1. V dropped 0 bases and J dropped 0; count of bases not matched to a gene: 8. The germline gives CDR1 SGHRS, CDR2 YFSETQ. CDR3 size: 18 residues. The DNA of the CDR3 is TGCGCCAGCAGCTTGGATGGGGACAGTGCTTCGAACACCGGGGAGCTGTTTTTT. Residues: CASSLDGDSASNTGELFF. The whole variable domain, filled in from reference TRBV5-1 and TRBJ2-2, reads KAGVTQTPRYLIKTRGQQVTLSCSPISGHRSVSWYQQTPGQGLQFLFEYFSETQRNKGNFPGRFSGRQFSNSRSEMNVSTLELGDSALYLCASSLDGDSASNTGELFFGEGSRLTVL.

The genes are TRBV10-2 and TRBJ2-7, with 7 nucleotides matching TRBD1. Germline V lookup: CDR1 WSHSY, CDR2 SAAADI. The CDR3 totals 14 residues. With V trimmed by 6 bases and J by 3 bases, 8 bases remained unmatched. The CDR3, as DNA: TGCGCCAGCAGCCGACAGGGTGGATTCTACGAGCAGTACTTC. Amino acid sequence: CASSRQGGFYEQYF.